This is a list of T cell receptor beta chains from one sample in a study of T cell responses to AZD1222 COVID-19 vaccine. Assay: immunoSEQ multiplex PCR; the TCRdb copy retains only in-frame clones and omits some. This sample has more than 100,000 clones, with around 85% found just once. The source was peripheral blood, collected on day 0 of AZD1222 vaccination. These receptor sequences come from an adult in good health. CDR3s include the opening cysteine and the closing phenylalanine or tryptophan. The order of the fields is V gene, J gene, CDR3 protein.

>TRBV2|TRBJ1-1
CASSHREEAFF
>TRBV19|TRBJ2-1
CASSIDDNEQFF
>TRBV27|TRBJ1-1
CASSLTFPSNTEAFF
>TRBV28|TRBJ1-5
CASSTGQVDQPQHF
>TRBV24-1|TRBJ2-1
CATSALGVDEQFF
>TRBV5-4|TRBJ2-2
CASSLRELANTGELFF
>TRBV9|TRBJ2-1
CASSGDRGNEQFF
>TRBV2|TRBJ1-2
CASSEDRDYGYTF
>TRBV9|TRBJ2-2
CASSAGGGAGTGELFF
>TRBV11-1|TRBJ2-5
CASSGTGPRETQYF
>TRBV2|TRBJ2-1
CASRAQGPYNEQFF
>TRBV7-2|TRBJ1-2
CASSLGNNYGYTF
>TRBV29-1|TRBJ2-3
CSVDGAGEGRTQYF
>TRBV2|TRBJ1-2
CASSEAFGYTF
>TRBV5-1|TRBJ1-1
CASSLLVGVNTEAFF
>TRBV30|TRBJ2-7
CAWSGVGYYEQYF
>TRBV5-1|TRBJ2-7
CASSYQGPTYEQYF
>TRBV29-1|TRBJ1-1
CSVSDRANTEAFF
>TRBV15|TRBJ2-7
CATSRDGGIAYEQYF
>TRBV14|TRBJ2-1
CASSQDSHRGDEQFF
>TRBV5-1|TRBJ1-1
CASSLAGVDTEAFF
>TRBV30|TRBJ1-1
CAWSSLGANTEAFF
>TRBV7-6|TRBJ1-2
CASSLVGDGYTF
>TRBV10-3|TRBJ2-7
CAIKGVGTGSHEQYF
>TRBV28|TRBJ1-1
CASSLTDPNTEAFF
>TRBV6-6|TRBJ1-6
CASSFGENSPLHF